This TCR beta chain was obtained from a study of T cell clonotyping in hematopoietic cell transplantation. Study details: Recipient samples before transplant were obtained post-cytoreduction. Study-level results: Without cell sorting, CD4 versus CD8 contributions remain unresolved. Broader posttransplant TCR repertoire diversity was predicted by graft donor and pretransplant recipient Inverse Simpson Index values. Pathologically expanded recipient clonotypes increased progressively from day 30 to day 180 as diversity fell.

Points on this clone: What it recognizes is unknown.

Profiling relied on immunoSEQ multiplex PCR, and the TCRdb table lists in-frame clones only, not all of them. This table has some 5,000 clones, about 84% appearing once. The germline V and J ends were trimmed by 4 bases and 0 bases, with 7 bases remaining between them. The CDR3 runs 14 residues. Germline-derived CDR1 and CDR2 are SGDLS and YYNGEE. Time point denoted: recipient sample about 28 days before transplant, after cytoreduction. The chain employs TRBV9 and TRBJ2-2; no reliable D call. The specimen comprised peripheral blood mononuclear cells, sampled before stem cell transplant. The TCR sequence derives from a woman aged 45-60 years with acute myeloid leukemia. Some clones in this sample may be carry-over from other donors' samples. DNA for the CDR3: TGTGCCAGCAGCCCGGGTCCGAACACCGGGGAGCTGTTTTTT. As protein: CASSPGPNTGELFF.